This T cell receptor beta chain was recorded in a study of T cell responses to AZD1222 COVID-19 vaccine. Profiled with immunoSEQ multiplex PCR; TCRdb holds only in-frame clones, not every one. Of 93,000 or so clones listed, about nine tenths are singletons. This TCR was sampled from an adult in good health. This specimen was peripheral blood, taken on day 0 of AZD1222 vaccination.

Here the CDR3 reads CASTHSGTVYNEQFF. CDR3 in DNA: TGTGCCAGCACCCATTCCGGGACAGTCTACAATGAGCAGTTCTTC. The V and J genes are TRBV28 and TRBJ2-1, with 7 bases identical to TRBD1. The CDR3 length is 15 residues. The germline V gene encodes CDR1 MDHEN and CDR2 SYDVKM. The V segment lost 7 bases and the J segment 3 bases; nucleotides outside the gene matches: 9.